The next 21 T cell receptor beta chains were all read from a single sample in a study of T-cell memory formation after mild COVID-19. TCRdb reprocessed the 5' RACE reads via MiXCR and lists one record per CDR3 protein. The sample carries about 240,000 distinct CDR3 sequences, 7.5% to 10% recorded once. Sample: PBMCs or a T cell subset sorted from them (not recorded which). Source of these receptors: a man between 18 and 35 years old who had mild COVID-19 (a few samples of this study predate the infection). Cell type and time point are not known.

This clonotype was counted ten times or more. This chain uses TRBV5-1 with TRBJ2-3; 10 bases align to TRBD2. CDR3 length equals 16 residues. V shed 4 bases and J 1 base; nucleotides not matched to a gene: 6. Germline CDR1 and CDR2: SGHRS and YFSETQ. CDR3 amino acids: CASSPSTSGGTDTQYF. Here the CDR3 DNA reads TGCGCCAGCAGCCCCTCAACTAGCGGGGGCACAGATACGCAGTATTTT.

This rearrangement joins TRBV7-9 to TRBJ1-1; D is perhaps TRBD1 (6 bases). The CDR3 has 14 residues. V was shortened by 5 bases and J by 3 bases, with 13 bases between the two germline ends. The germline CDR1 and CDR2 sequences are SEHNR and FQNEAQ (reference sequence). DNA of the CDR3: TGTGCCAGCAGCACCTTTTCAGGGGACACTGAAGCTTTCTTT. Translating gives CASSTFSGDTEAFF.

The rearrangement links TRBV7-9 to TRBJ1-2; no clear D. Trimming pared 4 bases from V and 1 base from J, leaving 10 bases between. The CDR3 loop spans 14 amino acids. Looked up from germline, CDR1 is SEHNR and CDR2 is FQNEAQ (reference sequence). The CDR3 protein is CASSSLVYNYGYTF. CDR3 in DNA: TGTGCCAGCAGCTCCCTGGTCTATAACTATGGCTACACCTTC.

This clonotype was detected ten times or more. This CDR3 is CASSQGFGIGITQYF. In DNA, the CDR3 is TGTGCCAGCAGCCAAGGGTTCGGTATCGGAATTACGCAGTATTTT. The chain carries TRBV3-1 and TRBJ2-3; D remains unclear. The CDR3 is 15 residues long. V lost 1 base, J lost 8 bases, and 16 bases lay in between. Germline loops: CDR1 LGHDT, CDR2 YNNKEL (reference sequence).

The CDR3 DNA sequence: TGTGCCACCAGTGGGGACGGGAGATACAATGAGCAGTTCTTC. Its protein is CATSGDGRYNEQFF. The chain couples TRBV24-1 to TRBJ2-1; maybe TRBD2 (6 bases). V lost 5 bases to trimming and J lost 4 bases, with 11 bases between them. Per germline, CDR1 KGHDR and CDR2 SFDVKD. The CDR3 spans 14 residues.

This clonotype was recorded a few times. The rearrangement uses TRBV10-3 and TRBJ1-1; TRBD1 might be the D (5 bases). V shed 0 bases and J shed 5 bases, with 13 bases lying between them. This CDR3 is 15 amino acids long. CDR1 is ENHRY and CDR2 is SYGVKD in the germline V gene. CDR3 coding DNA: TGTGCCATCAGTGAGTCCGAGGGGACCTGGACTGAAGCTTTCTTT. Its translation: CAISESEGTWTEAFF.

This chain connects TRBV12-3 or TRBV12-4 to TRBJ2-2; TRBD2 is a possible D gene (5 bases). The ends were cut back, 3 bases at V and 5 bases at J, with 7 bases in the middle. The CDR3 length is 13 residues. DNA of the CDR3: TGTGCCAGCAGTTTCGGGGAAACCGGGGAGCTGTTTTTT. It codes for CASSFGETGELFF.

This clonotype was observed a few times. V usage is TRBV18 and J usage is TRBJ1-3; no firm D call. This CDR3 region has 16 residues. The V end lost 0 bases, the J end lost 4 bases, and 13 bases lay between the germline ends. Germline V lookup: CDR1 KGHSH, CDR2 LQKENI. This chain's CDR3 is CASSPPSTPGGNTIYF. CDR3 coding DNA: TGTGCCAGCTCACCACCGTCAACGCCGGGGGGAAACACCATATATTTT.

This CDR3 reads CASSLDNGYNEQFF. CDR3 nucleotides: TGCGCCAGCAGCTTAGATAACGGTTACAATGAGCAGTTCTTC. V and J are TRBV5-1 and TRBJ2-1; unclear D gene. This CDR3 contains 14 residues. V was shortened by 2 bases and J by 4 bases, with 10 bases between the two germline ends. The V gene's germline CDR1 is SGHRS and CDR2 YFSETQ.

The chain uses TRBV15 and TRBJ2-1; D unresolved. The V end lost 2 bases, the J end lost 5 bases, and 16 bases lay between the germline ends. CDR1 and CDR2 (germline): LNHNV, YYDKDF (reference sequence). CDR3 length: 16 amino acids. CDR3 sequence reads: CATSRSLIDPDNEQFF. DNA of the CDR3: TGTGCCACCAGCAGATCCCTTATTGACCCAGACAATGAGCAGTTCTTC.

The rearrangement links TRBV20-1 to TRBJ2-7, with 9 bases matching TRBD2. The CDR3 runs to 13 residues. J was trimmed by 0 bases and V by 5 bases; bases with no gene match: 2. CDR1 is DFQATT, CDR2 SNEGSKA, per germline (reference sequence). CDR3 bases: TGCAGTGCTGGGACTAGCCTCTCCTACGAGCAGTACTTC. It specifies CSAGTSLSYEQYF.

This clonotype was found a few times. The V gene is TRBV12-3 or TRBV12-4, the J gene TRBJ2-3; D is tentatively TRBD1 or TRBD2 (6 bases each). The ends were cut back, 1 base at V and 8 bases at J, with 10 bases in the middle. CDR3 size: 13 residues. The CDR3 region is CASSLGPGATQYF. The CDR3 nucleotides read TGTGCCAGCAGTTTAGGACCGGGGGCTACGCAGTATTTT.

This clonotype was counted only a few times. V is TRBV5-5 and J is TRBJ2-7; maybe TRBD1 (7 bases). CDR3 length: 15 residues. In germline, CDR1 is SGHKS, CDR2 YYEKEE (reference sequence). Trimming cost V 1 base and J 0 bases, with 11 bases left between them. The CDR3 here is CASSLWQGGSYEQYF. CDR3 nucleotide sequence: TGTGCCAGCAGCTTGTGGCAGGGGGGCTCCTACGAGCAGTACTTC.

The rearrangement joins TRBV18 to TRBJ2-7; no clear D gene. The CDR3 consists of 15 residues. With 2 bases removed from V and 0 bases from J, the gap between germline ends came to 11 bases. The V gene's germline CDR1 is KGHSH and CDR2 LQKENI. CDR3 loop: CASSPGPLSSYEQYV. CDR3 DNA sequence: TGTGCCAGCTCACCAGGTCCCTTAAGCTCCTACGAGCAGTACGTC.

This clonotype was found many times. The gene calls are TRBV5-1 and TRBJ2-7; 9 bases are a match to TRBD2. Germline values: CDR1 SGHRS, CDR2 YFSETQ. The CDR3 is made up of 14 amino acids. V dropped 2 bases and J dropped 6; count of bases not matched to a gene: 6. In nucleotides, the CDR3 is TGCGCCAGCAGCTTTTCCCAAGCGGGGGGCGAGCAGTACTTC. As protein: CASSFSQAGGEQYF.

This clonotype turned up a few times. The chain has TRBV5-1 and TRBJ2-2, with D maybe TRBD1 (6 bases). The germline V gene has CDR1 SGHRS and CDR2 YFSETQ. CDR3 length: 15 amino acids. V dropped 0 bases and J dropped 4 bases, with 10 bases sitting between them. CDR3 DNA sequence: TGCGCCAGCAGCTTGGGACTACAGGGCACCGGGGAGCTGTTTTTT. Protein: CASSLGLQGTGELFF.

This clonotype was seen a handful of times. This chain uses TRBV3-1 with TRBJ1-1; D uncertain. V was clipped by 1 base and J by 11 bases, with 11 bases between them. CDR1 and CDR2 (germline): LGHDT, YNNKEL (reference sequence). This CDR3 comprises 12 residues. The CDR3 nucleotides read TGTGCCAGCAGCCAAGGTCGGGGTTTGGCTTTCTTT. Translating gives CASSQGRGLAFF.

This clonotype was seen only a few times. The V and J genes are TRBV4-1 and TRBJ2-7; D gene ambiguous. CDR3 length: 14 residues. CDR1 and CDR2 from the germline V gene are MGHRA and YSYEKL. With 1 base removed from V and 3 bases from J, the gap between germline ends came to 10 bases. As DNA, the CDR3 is TGCGCCAGCAGCCAAGGACAAGGGCACTACGAGCAGTACGTC. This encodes CASSQGQGHYEQYV.

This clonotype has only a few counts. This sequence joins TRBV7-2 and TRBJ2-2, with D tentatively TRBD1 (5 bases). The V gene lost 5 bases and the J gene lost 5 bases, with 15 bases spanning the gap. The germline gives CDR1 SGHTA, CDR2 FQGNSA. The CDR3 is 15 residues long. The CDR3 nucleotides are TGTGCCAGCAGCCGTACAGGCCCGAGGACCGGGGAGCTGTTTTTT. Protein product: CASSRTGPRTGELFF.

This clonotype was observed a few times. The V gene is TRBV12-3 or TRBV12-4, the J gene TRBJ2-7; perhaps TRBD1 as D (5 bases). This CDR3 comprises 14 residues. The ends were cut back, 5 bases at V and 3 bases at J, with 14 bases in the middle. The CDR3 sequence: CASSPFRASYEQYF. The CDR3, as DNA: TGTGCCAGCAGTCCCTTCAGGGCTAGCTACGAGCAGTACTTC.

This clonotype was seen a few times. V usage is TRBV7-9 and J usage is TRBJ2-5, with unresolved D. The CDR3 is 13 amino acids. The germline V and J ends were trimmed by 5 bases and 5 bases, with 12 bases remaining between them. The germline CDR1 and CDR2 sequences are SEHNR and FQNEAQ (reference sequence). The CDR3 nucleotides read TGTGCCAGCAGCCCTCGAGCTCCGGAGACCCAGTACTTC. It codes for CASSPRAPETQYF.